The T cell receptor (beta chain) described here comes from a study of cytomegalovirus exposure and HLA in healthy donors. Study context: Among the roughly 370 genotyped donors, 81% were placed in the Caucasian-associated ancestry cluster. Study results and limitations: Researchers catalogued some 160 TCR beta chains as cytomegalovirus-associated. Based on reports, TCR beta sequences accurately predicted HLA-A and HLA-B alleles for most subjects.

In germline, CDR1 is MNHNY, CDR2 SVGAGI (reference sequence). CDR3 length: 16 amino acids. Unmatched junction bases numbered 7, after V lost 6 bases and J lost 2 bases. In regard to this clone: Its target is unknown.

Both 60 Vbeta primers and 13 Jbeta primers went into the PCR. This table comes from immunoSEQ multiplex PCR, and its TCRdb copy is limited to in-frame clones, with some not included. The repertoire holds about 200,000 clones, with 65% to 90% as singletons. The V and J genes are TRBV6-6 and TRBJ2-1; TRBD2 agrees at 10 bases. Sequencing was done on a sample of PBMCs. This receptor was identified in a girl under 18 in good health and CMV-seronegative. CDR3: CASRTPSGGAYNEQFF. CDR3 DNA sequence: TGTGCCAGCAGAACTCCCAGCGGGGGGGCCTACAATGAGCAGTTCTTC.